One sample yielded the 22 T cell receptor beta chains listed below, sequenced in a study of T cells of healthy individuals (dated by TCRdb to 2016 to 2019). The library relied on 5' RACE. For sequencing, an Illumina MiSeq was employed. The public reads were reprocessed in TCRdb via fastp at Q25 and MiXCR, keeping in-frame beta chains. Duplicate CDR3 protein sequences are folded into a single record with the most common DNA and genes. The sample data list fewer than 75,000 distinct CDR3 sequences, and about 17% of these were observed just once. Approximately 4.6% of the sample lies in the top ten. Receptors were obtained from a human donor in good health.

CDR3 DNA: TGTGCCAGCAGCGACGATCGGCAGGTAACACAAGCTTTCTTT. The encoded protein is CASSDDRQVTQAFF. The V gene is TRBV7-3, the J gene TRBJ1-1; D not resolved. V shed 5 bases and J shed 9 bases, with 19 bases lying between them. In germline, CDR1 is SGHTA, CDR2 FQGTGA. The length of the CDR3 is 14 residues.

This clonotype was seen many times. V gene TRBV27 combines with J gene TRBJ2-5; 7 nucleotides agree with TRBD1. Germline V gives CDR1 MNHEY, CDR2 SMNVEV (reference sequence). The J segment lost 3 bases and the V segment lost 4 bases, leaving 8 bases of the junction unmatched. The CDR3 is 15 amino acids. CDR3 sequence reads: CASSWGTAMEETQYF. The CDR3 nucleotides read TGTGCCAGCAGTTGGGGGACAGCCATGGAAGAGACCCAGTACTTC.

There are a few counts of this clonotype. The chain is built from TRBV4-1 and TRBJ2-5; D may correspond to TRBD1 or TRBD2 (6 bases each). V was shortened by 7 bases and J by 4 bases, with 16 bases between the two germline ends. The CDR3 consists of 14 residues. Germline loops: CDR1 MGHRA, CDR2 YSYEKL. The CDR3 DNA reads as TGCGCCAGCACGCCCTCCGGGGGCTCAGAGACCCAGTACTTC. Its protein product is CASTPSGGSETQYF.

This rearrangement joins TRBV9 to TRBJ2-5; no definite D call. Deletions cut 0 bases from V and 4 bases from J, with 13 bases between. Germline V gene sequence: CDR1 SGDLS, CDR2 YYNGEE. The CDR3 is 15 residues long. In DNA form, the CDR3 reads TGTGCCAGCAGCGTAGGGTCAACCCTCCGAGAGACCCAGTACTTC. This translates into CASSVGSTLRETQYF.

This clonotype was picked up a small number of times. The chain has TRBV7-9 and TRBJ2-5; 8 bases align to TRBD2. V lost 5 bases and J lost 3; bases outside the gene matches: 8. The CDR3 loop spans 15 amino acids. CDR1 is SEHNR and CDR2 is FQNEAQ in the germline V gene (reference sequence). The CDR3, as DNA: TGTGCCAGCAGCGTACGGACTAGCTTTGAAGAGACCCAGTACTTC. The encoded protein is CASSVRTSFEETQYF.

This clonotype has ten or more counts. V is TRBV10-3 and J is TRBJ2-4; unclear D gene. The CDR3 is made up of 13 amino acids. The V and J ends lost 3 bases and 5 bases respectively, with 8 bases between them. The V gene's germline CDR1 is ENHRY and CDR2 SYGVKD. The CDR3 is CAISDTFQNIQYF. CDR3 DNA sequence: TGTGCCATCAGTGACACTTTCCAAAACATTCAGTACTTC.

This clonotype was recorded at least ten times. CDR3 nucleotides: TGCAGTGCTCAGGGGGCGCGGAACTCCTATAATTCACCCCTCCACTTT. Translated, it gives CSAQGARNSYNSPLHF. The chain employs TRBV20-1 and TRBJ1-6, with TRBD1 identical over 8 bases. The CDR3 contains 16 residues. Unmatched junction bases numbered 6, after V lost 5 bases and J lost 0 bases. Germline CDR1 reads DFQATT; CDR2 reads SNEGSKA (reference sequence).

This clonotype showed up many times. The genes are TRBV20-1 and TRBJ2-5; 11 bases match TRBD1. Germline values: CDR1 DFQATT, CDR2 SNEGSKA (reference sequence). The CDR3 consists of 14 residues. V dropped 6 bases and J dropped 2; count of bases not matched to a gene: 5. The CDR3 bases are TGCAGTGCCGGGGACAGGGGGATACAAGAGACCCAGTACTTC. Protein sequence: CSAGDRGIQETQYF.

This clonotype showed up many times. The V gene is TRBV12-3 or TRBV12-4, the J gene TRBJ1-5; 7 nucleotides agree with TRBD1. The CDR3 contains 14 residues. V was clipped by 4 bases and J by 4 bases; unmatched bases: 4. The CDR3 nucleotides read TGTGCCAGCAGTTCCGACAGGGTAAATCAGCCCCAGCATTTT. The encoded protein is CASSSDRVNQPQHF.

The J gene is TRBJ1-1, the V gene TRBV6-1, with D unclear. Trimming shortened V by 2 bases and J by 1 base, and 8 bases separated the two germline ends. The germline V gene encodes CDR1 MNHNS and CDR2 SASEGT. This CDR3 is 14 amino acids long. In DNA, the CDR3 is TGTGCCAGCAGTGAATTACGGGCGAACACTGAAGCTTTCTTT. Translating gives CASSELRANTEAFF.

This clonotype was seen a few times. J is TRBJ2-5 and V is TRBV29-1, with 10 positions matching TRBD2. This CDR3 region has 15 residues. Germline V CDR1 and CDR2: SQVTM, ANQGSEA. Trimming removed 3 bases from V and 4 bases from J; junction bases left unmatched: 8. The CDR3 loop is CSVDTSGGAGETQYF. CDR3 bases: TGCAGCGTTGACACCAGCGGGGGGGCCGGAGAGACCCAGTACTTC.

The V gene is TRBV5-1, the J gene TRBJ2-5; TRBD2 might be the D (5 bases). This CDR3 has 12 amino acids. Germline CDR1 is SGHRS and CDR2 is YFSETQ. Trimming removed 4 bases from V and 5 bases from J, with 9 bases in between. DNA of the CDR3: TGCGCCAGCAGCGCGGAGGCCGAGACCCAGTACTTC. It codes for CASSAEAETQYF.

This clonotype was seen more than once but under ten times. The chain links TRBV27 to TRBJ1-2; TRBD1 agrees at 7 bases. V shed 5 bases, J shed 4 bases, and the junction held 7 bases outside the gene matches. The CDR3 runs to 14 residues. Germline assignment: CDR1 MNHEY and CDR2 SMNVEV (reference sequence). CDR3 sequence reads: CASSEYRGGYGYTF. In DNA form, the CDR3 reads TGTGCCAGCAGTGAATACAGGGGTGGCTATGGCTACACCTTC.

V and J are TRBV25-1 and TRBJ2-7, with D uncertain. Between the trimmed V and J ends, which lost 0 bases and 3 bases, there was a span of 12 bases. The CDR3 runs to 15 residues. Germline V gene sequence: CDR1 MGHDK, CDR2 SYGVNS. CDR3 region: CASSEYSGSHYEQYF. CDR3 DNA sequence: TGTGCCAGCAGTGAATATTCTGGCAGCCACTACGAGCAGTACTTC.

This clonotype was counted a few times. This chain joins TRBV6-5 and TRBJ2-3, with 10 bases lining up with TRBD2. The CDR3 totals 16 residues. V was pared by 6 bases and J by 5 bases, with 11 bases of the junction left unmatched. Germline V gene lookup returns CDR1 MNHEY and CDR2 SVGAGI. Here the CDR3 reads CASSRNSGGGIDTQYF. In DNA, the CDR3 is TGTGCCAGCAGCCGAAACAGCGGGGGGGGAATAGATACGCAGTATTTT.

This sequence joins TRBV6-1 and TRBJ1-2; 8 nucleotides match TRBD1. The length of the CDR3 is 16 residues. The junction had 15 bases not matched to a gene; V was cut back by 5 bases and J by 7 bases. From germline, CDR1 is MNHNS and CDR2 SASEGT. DNA of the CDR3: TGTGCCAGCAGTCCCATCCTATCGACAGGGGAAGGTGGCTACACCTTC. Its translation: CASSPILSTGEGGYTF.

V and J are TRBV7-9 and TRBJ2-2, with D perhaps matching TRBD2 (6 bases). The CDR3 extends over 16 amino acids. Germline lookup yields CDR1 SEHNR and CDR2 FQNEAQ (reference sequence). The germline V and J ends were trimmed by 5 bases and 6 bases, with 19 bases remaining between them. The CDR3 region is CASSLTSFPLAGELFF. The CDR3 nucleotides read TGTGCCAGCAGCCTAACTAGCTTCCCCCTGGCCGGGGAGCTGTTTTTT.

In its sample, this clonotype was seen many times. DNA for the CDR3: TGTGCCAGCAGCCCGTTGGATAGTGCGCGAGGCAATCAGCCCCAGCATTTT. Translating it yields CASSPLDSARGNQPQHF. The rearrangement joins TRBV5-5 to TRBJ1-5; D ambiguous. Germline V gives CDR1 SGHKS, CDR2 YYEKEE (reference sequence). V shed 4 bases and J shed 2 bases, with 19 bases lying between them. The CDR3 loop spans 17 amino acids.

This rearrangement joins TRBV6-5 to TRBJ1-2, with 10 bases lining up with TRBD1. The CDR3 spans 15 residues. V was clipped by 3 bases and J by 8 bases; unmatched bases: 9. Germline CDR1 MNHEY, CDR2 SVGAGI. CDR3: CASSYSGTGDEGYTF. The CDR3 DNA follows: TGTGCCAGCAGTTATTCCGGGACAGGGGATGAGGGCTACACCTTC.

This clonotype turned up a few times. The V call is TRBV2, the J call TRBJ1-3; no clear D gene. CDR3 length equals 15 residues. CDR1 and CDR2 (germline): SNHLY, FYNNEI. V was cut by 1 base and J by 0 bases, with 7 bases left in between. The DNA for the CDR3 is TGTGCCAGCAGTGAAGTTCGGGGCTCTGGAAACACCATATATTTT. This translates into CASSEVRGSGNTIYF.

This clonotype was observed at least ten times. The CDR3 loop reads CATSGGAANEQFF. In nucleotides, the CDR3 is TGTGCCACCAGCGGGGGGGCCGCCAATGAGCAGTTCTTC. J is TRBJ2-1 and V is TRBV15, with D possibly matching TRBD2 (7 bases). Germline loops: CDR1 LNHNV, CDR2 YYDKDF (reference sequence). V dropped 5 bases and J dropped 6 bases, with 11 bases sitting between them. The CDR3 runs to 13 residues.

The chain links TRBV4-3 to TRBJ2-7; D remains ambiguous. CDR3 length equals 13 residues. The germline V gene has CDR1 LGHNA and CDR2 YSLEER. The V gene lost 0 bases and the J gene lost 2 bases, with 5 bases spanning the gap. The CDR3 here is CASSQDIPYEQYF. The CDR3 DNA follows: TGCGCCAGCAGCCAAGATATCCCCTACGAGCAGTACTTC.